The 4 T cell receptor beta chains given below trace back to one sample, sequenced in a study of shared T cell receptors in the human thymus. Clones were read by immunoSEQ multiplex PCR, and TCRdb kept only the in-frame ones, dropping some. This table holds about 610,000 clones, over 75% found once. These data also featured in a second study, about human thymus T cells.

The sequenced sample was thymocytes. The source of these receptors is a boy younger than two with a congenital heart defect.

The chain joins TRBV28 to TRBJ2-7; D uncertain. The germline gives CDR1 MDHEN, CDR2 SYDVKM. V lost 6 bases and J lost 4, with 10 bases in between. CDR3 length: 12 amino acids. The CDR3 DNA is TGTGCCAGCAGGCAATCCGGGTACGAGCAGTACTTC. It yields the protein CASRQSGYEQYF. Full variable domain (missing parts from reference TRBV28 and TRBJ2-7): DVKVTQSSRYLVKRTGEKVFLECVQDMDHENMFWYRQDPGLGLRLIYFSYDVKMKEKGDIPEGYSVSREKKERFSLILESASTNQTSMYLCASRQSGYEQYFGPGTRLTVT.

This chain uses TRBV4-3 with TRBJ2-5; 7 nucleotides align to TRBD2. Losses at the gene ends were 4 bases for V and 4 bases for J; bases not matched to a gene: 6. The germline V gene has CDR1 LGHNA and CDR2 YSLEER. The CDR3 is 14 amino acids. In nucleotides, the CDR3 is TGCGCCAGCAGCCGCGGGAGAACCCCAGAGACCCAGTACTTC. Its protein product is CASSRGRTPETQYF.

This clone has just one count. The CDR3 DNA reads as TGTGCCAGCTCACCACCGGAACAGGCGGGGTCCGACTATGGCTACACCTTC. Translation: CASSPPEQAGSDYGYTF. This chain connects TRBV18 to TRBJ1-2; weak D call: TRBD1 (5 bases). The CDR3 consists of 17 residues. The V end was cut by 0 bases, the J end by 3 bases, with 17 bases between. Germline CDR1 is KGHSH and CDR2 is LQKENI.

This rearrangement joins TRBV5-1 to TRBJ1-4; TRBD1 might be the D (6 bases). Germline values: CDR1 SGHRS, CDR2 YFSETQ. The CDR3 is made up of 15 amino acids. Trimming pared 2 bases from V and 6 bases from J, leaving 14 bases between. The CDR3 nucleotides are TGCGCCAGCAGCTTTGGGCACAGGGTAGATGAAAAACTGTTTTTT. It is translated as CASSFGHRVDEKLFF.